What follows is one T cell receptor beta chain and its context. The antigen it binds to is not known. Within one base of it there is no much larger clone, and no base qualities were kept. The data derive from a study of blood T cell repertoires in COVID-19 (dated by TCRdb to 2020 to 2021). In terms of the full investigation: Samples from collaborators originated in the United States, Italy and Spain and spanned both the acute and convalescent phases of COVID-19. The repertoires were made available in a free public database intended to serve as a resource for research on the immune response to SARS-CoV-2. Samples were obtained from the ongoing ImmuneRACE study (first 160 participants) and from roughly 1,300 subjects provided by 6 global collaborators. Deeply sampled blood TCRbeta repertoires from subjects exposed to, actively infected with, or recovered from COVID-19 were included in the dataset. A de-identified subject ID, COVID-19 status, age in years and sex were almost always included in the sample metadata. Where available, HLA class I and class II types were taken from metadata supplied by the sample provider and were not determined by assay-based typing. The material from the prospective study consisted of cDNA or gDNA derived from T cells, B-cell-depleted T cells, or PBMCs. Study-level results and caveats: The quantity of clinical and demographic metadata differed by source and by participant and was supplied without curation.

TCRbeta CDR3 regions were amplified from genomic DNA using the immunoSEQ Assay, a bias-controlled multiplex PCR. On the authors' methods: The number of nucleated cells in each sample was estimated by amplification of reference gene primers within the assay. To quantify the absolute abundance of each unique TCRbeta CDR3 rearrangement, sequence reads were collapsed and filtered. For each sample, productive Simpson clonality was calculated as the square root of Simpson's diversity index over productive rearrangements. This immuneACCESS table, as held by TCRdb, lists in-frame sequences with V and J called but not all clones. Of the missing ones, under half trace to an unresolved V gene in checked studies; the others have no known cause. V and J calls and clone size are copied from that table; D and trimming were computed from the DNA. Here the sample has roughly 220,000 clones; approximately 82% occur a single time. Jointly, the top ten make up about 1.5% of the sample.

Relative to germline, V is 7 bases shorter and J is 0 bases shorter, with 10 bases between their ends. Via the germline V gene, CDR1 is MNHEY and CDR2 SVGAGI. Spanning cysteine to phenylalanine, the CDR3 consists of 14 amino acids. Only CDR3 DNA is held: 42 bases, read in frame from base 1. Samples from volunteer blood donors who had recovered from COVID-19 were contributed by a second Seattle source. Collaborating institutions collected whole blood in K2EDTA tubes following their own protocols. For TCRbeta analysis, collaborator samples were shipped as frozen whole blood, as isolated PBMCs, or as DNA extracted from either sample type.

The specimen sequenced was peripheral blood. The chain joins TRBV6-5 to TRBJ1-3; the D segment cannot be called with confidence. This TCR came from a woman between 35 and 50 years old who had recovered from COVID-19. The DNA is TGTGCCAGCACAGAACACAGCTCTGGAAACACCATATATTTT. Translated, this gives CASTEHSSGNTIYF.